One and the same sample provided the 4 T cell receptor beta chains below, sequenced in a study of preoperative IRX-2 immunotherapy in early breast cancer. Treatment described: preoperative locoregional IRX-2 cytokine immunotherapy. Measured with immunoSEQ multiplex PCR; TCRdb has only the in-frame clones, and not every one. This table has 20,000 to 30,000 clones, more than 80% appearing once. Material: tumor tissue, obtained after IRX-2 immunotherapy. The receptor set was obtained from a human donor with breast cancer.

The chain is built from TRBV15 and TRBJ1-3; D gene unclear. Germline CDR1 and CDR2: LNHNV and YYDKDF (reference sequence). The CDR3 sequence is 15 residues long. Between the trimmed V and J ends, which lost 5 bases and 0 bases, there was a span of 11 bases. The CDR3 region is CATSGAASSGNTIYF. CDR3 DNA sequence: TGTGCCACCAGCGGCGCAGCGAGCTCTGGAAACACCATATATTTT.

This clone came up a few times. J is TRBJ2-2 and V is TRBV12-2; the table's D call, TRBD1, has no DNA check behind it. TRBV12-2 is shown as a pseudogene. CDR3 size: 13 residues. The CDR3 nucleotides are TGTGCAAGTCAGGGGGTTTATTTCGGGGAGCTGTTTTTT. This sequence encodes CASQGVYFGELFF.

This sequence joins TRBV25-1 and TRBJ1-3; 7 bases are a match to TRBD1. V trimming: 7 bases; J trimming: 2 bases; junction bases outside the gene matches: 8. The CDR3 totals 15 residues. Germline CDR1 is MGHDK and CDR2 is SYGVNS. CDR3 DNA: TGTGCCAGCACGATACAGGGGAAGACTGGAAACACCATATATTTT. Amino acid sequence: CASTIQGKTGNTIYF.

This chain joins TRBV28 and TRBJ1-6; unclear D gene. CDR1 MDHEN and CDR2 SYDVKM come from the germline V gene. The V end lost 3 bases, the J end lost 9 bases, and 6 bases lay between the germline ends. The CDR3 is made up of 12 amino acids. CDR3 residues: CASSFLRSPLHF. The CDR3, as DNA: TGTGCCAGCAGTTTTCTGCGTTCACCCCTCCACTTT.